The 21 T cell receptor beta chains listed next were all sequenced from one sample in a study of blood T cell repertoires in COVID-19. The repertoire was sequenced with immunoSEQ multiplex PCR; TCRdb's copy has only in-frame clones and lacks some. There are some 160,000 clones in the sample; under 90% occur only once, and about 8.6% lies in the top ten. Sequencing input: PBMCs or T cells enriched from blood (not recorded which). The receptors come from a woman aged 50 to 60 who had recovered from COVID-19.

V and J are TRBV19 and TRBJ1-3, with D uncertain. Trimming took 4 bases from V and 0 from J, leaving 10 bases between them. Germline V gene lookup returns CDR1 LNHDA and CDR2 SQIVND (reference sequence). The CDR3 spans 15 residues. CDR3 amino acids: CASSRAGISGNTIYF. CDR3 in DNA: TGTGCCAGTAGTAGAGCGGGGATCTCTGGAAACACCATATATTTT.

V and J are TRBV6-5 and TRBJ1-6, with 7 bases lining up with TRBD1. In germline, CDR1 is MNHEY, CDR2 SVGAGI. With V trimmed by 8 bases and J by 9 bases, 7 bases remained unmatched. This CDR3 is 13 amino acids long. The CDR3 sequence is CASSDRDLSPLHF. The CDR3 DNA is TGTGCCAGCTCCGACAGGGACCTTTCACCCCTCCACTTT.

The V gene is TRBV12-5, the J gene TRBJ2-4; the D gene is possibly TRBD2 (6 bases). V lost 4 bases and J lost 3, with 16 bases in between. The CDR3 consists of 16 residues. The germline V gene encodes CDR1 LGHNT and CDR2 FRNRAP. CDR3 in amino acids: CASGSPPGDRKNIQYF. The CDR3 nucleotides read TGTGCTAGTGGTTCACCCCCGGGGGACCGCAAAAACATTCAGTACTTC.

V gene TRBV5-6 combines with J gene TRBJ2-7; D may be TRBD1 (8 bases). CDR3 length: 14 residues. Trimming left V 3 bases short and J 4 bases short, with 14 bases between. Germline V gene lookup returns CDR1 SGHDT and CDR2 YYEEEE. The CDR3 bases are TGTGCCAGCAGCTCGGACAGGGAGGGTTACGAGCAGTACTTC. Translation: CASSSDREGYEQYF. Using reference TRBV5-6 and TRBJ2-7 for the parts outside the CDR3, the full variable domain is DAGVTQSPTHLIKTRGQQVTLRCSPKSGHDTVSWYQQALGQGPQFIFQYYEEEERQRGNFPDRFSGHQFPNYSSELNVNALLLGDSALYLCASSSDREGYEQYFGPGTRLTVT.

This chain connects TRBV19 to TRBJ1-2, with TRBD1 matching over 8 bases. The germline V gene encodes CDR1 LNHDA and CDR2 SQIVND (reference sequence). The CDR3 contains 14 residues. V shed 3 bases and J 5 bases; nucleotides not matched to a gene: 5. The CDR3 protein is CASSIPGTGYGYTF. Written as DNA, the CDR3 is TGTGCCAGTAGTATCCCTGGGACAGGATATGGCTACACCTTC.

The genes are TRBV29-1 and TRBJ2-6; 10 nucleotides match TRBD1. CDR1 is SQVTM and CDR2 is ANQGSEA in the germline V gene. The CDR3 totals 16 residues. The junction had 9 bases not matched to a gene; V was cut back by 6 bases and J by 4 bases. In nucleotides, the CDR3 is TGCAGCGTGCGGACAGGGGGAGCGCGGGGGGCCAACGTCCTGACTTTC. Its protein product is CSVRTGGARGANVLTF.

The gene calls are TRBV3-1 (or the pseudogene TRBV3-2) and TRBJ1-5; 11 bases are a match to TRBD1. Germline CDR1 reads LGHDT; CDR2 reads YNNKEL (reference sequence). With V trimmed by 3 bases and J by 6 bases, 4 bases remained unmatched. The CDR3 is 15 residues long. CDR3 region: CASSQGQGGGQPQHF. CDR3 DNA sequence: TGTGCCAGCAGCCAGGGACAGGGGGGAGGTCAGCCCCAGCATTTT.

This clone was observed a single time. This chain connects TRBV6-6 to TRBJ1-5; D gene unclear. The CDR3 extends over 16 amino acids. Germline assignment: CDR1 MNHNY and CDR2 SVGAGI (reference sequence). Trimming took off 5 bases at V and 3 bases at J, with 17 bases between the two ends. DNA of the CDR3: TGTGCCAGCAGTCGACTGTACAGTGGCCTCAATCAGCCCCAGCATTTT. Amino acids: CASSRLYSGLNQPQHF.

The rearrangement links TRBV28 to TRBJ2-1, with 8 bases aligning to TRBD1. CDR1 MDHEN and CDR2 SYDVKM come from the germline V gene. Trimming took 6 bases from V and 7 from J; bases not matched to a gene: 8. The CDR3 runs to 14 residues. CDR3 residues: CASRSDRGRNEQFF. The CDR3 DNA follows: TGTGCCAGCAGAAGTGACAGGGGTCGAAATGAGCAGTTCTTC.

The gene calls are TRBV6-1 and TRBJ2-7; D remains ambiguous. Germline CDR1 reads MNHNS; CDR2 reads SASEGT. This CDR3 region has 13 residues. Trimming cost V 6 bases and J 2 bases, with 11 bases left between them. Written as DNA, the CDR3 is TGTGCCAGCAGCACTACAAACACCTACGAGCAGTACTTC. It codes for CASSTTNTYEQYF.

V usage is TRBV4-2 and J usage is TRBJ1-3; D is unclear. Germline loops: CDR1 LGHNA, CDR2 YNFKEQ. This CDR3 is 17 amino acids long. V was shortened by 0 bases and J by 0 bases, with 12 bases between the two germline ends. The CDR3 bases are TGTGCCAGCAGCCAAGATTATCAGGCGAGCTCTGGAAACACCATATATTTT. It translates to CASSQDYQASSGNTIYF.

V and J are TRBV28 and TRBJ2-3; 7 positions match TRBD2. V lost 3 bases and J lost 1; bases outside the gene matches: 4. Germline V gene lookup returns CDR1 MDHEN and CDR2 SYDVKM. The CDR3 has 15 residues. In DNA form, the CDR3 reads TGTGCCAGCAGTTTTAGCGGGCGGGGCACAGATACGCAGTATTTT. Translated, it gives CASSFSGRGTDTQYF.

In its sample, this clone was seen once. This chain links TRBV5-1 with TRBJ1-6, with D possibly matching TRBD1 (6 bases). Per germline, CDR1 SGHRS and CDR2 YFSETQ. V was cut by 4 bases and J by 7 bases, with 15 bases left in between. The CDR3 extends over 15 amino acids. CDR3 in amino acids: CASSAPGQGNSPLHF. The CDR3 region has the DNA TGCGCCAGCAGCGCTCCGGGACAAGGGAATTCACCCCTCCACTTT.

This clone has just one count. V gene TRBV21-1 combines with J gene TRBJ2-7; the D call TRBD2 from the table was never checked on the DNA. TRBV21-1 is an annotated pseudogene. This CDR3 is 18 amino acids long. The CDR3 DNA sequence: TGTGCCAGCAGCAAAGCGGGAGGGACTAGCGGAGACTCCTACGAGCAGTACTTC. It translates to CASSKAGGTSGDSYEQYF.

This clone was observed a few times. The chain joins TRBV19 to TRBJ2-5; TRBD1 aligns across 10 bases. The CDR3 runs 12 residues. Germline CDR1 and CDR2: LNHDA and SQIVND (reference sequence). V was clipped by 4 bases and J by 14 bases; unmatched bases: 7. CDR3 protein: CASSTTGGIPYF. In DNA, the CDR3 is TGTGCCAGTAGTACGACAGGGGGCATCCCTTACTTC.

V gene TRBV13 combines with J gene TRBJ2-2; D perhaps matches TRBD2 (7 bases). CDR1 and CDR2 (germline): PRHDT, FYEKMQ (reference sequence). The CDR3 extends over 15 amino acids. V shed 5 bases and J shed 4 bases, with 14 bases lying between them. The CDR3 DNA is TGTGCCAGCAGCAGGGGGGGCCTCATCACCGGGGAGCTGTTTTTT. Its translation: CASSRGGLITGELFF.

This clone was seen only a few times. The chain recombines TRBV25-1 with TRBJ1-6, with TRBD1 matching over 8 bases. CDR3 length: 14 residues. The V gene end was trimmed by 5 bases and the J gene end by 10 bases; junction bases not matched to a gene: 7. CDR1 and CDR2 from the germline V gene are MGHDK and SYGVNS. Written as DNA, the CDR3 is TGTGCCAGCAGTAGTTGGCAGGGGGCCTCACCCCTCCACTTT. Its protein product is CASSSWQGASPLHF.

J is TRBJ2-7 and V is TRBV28; D unresolved. The V gene lost 6 bases and the J gene lost 6 bases, with 12 bases spanning the gap. The CDR3 has 12 amino acids. Germline-derived CDR1 and CDR2 are MDHEN and SYDVKM. In nucleotides, the CDR3 is TGTGCCAGCAGCCGCTCCACGGTCGAGCAGTACTTC. This encodes CASSRSTVEQYF.

Only one count was recorded for this clone. The chain recombines TRBV27 with TRBJ2-7, with D perhaps matching TRBD2 (5 bases). The CDR3 is 15 amino acids. Deletions cut 4 bases from V and 3 bases from J, with 16 bases between. Germline lookup yields CDR1 MNHEY and CDR2 SMNVEV (reference sequence). As DNA, the CDR3 is TGTGCCAGCAGTTGGAGGCAGTCTCTCTTCTACGAGCAGTACTTC. Translated, it gives CASSWRQSLFYEQYF.

The chain combines TRBV19 with TRBJ1-2, with 8 bases that match TRBD1. The CDR3 runs to 13 residues. Germline-derived CDR1 and CDR2 are LNHDA and SQIVND (reference sequence). The junction had 7 bases not matched to a gene; V was cut back by 5 bases and J by 8 bases. CDR3 DNA: TGTGCCAGTAGTCCGACAGGGGAAGGAGGCTACACCTTC. The encoded protein is CASSPTGEGGYTF.

This clone was detected ten times or more. The chain links TRBV7-9 to TRBJ2-1; 9 bases map to TRBD1. There are 14 residues in the CDR3. V lost 5 bases to trimming and J lost 7 bases; unmatched junction nucleotides: 6. Germline CDR1 reads SEHNR; CDR2 reads FQNEAQ (reference sequence). CDR3 DNA: TGTGCCAGCAGCACGGGACAGGGAGTGAATGAGCAGTTCTTC. This codes for CASSTGQGVNEQFF.